In this sample, the clone carrying this TCR beta chain turned up a few times. As yet, its antigen is unknown. These data are taken from a study of beta chain features in type 1 diabetes. Reverse transcribing all isolated RNA meant expressed TCRB transcripts were sequenced. Generated by immunoSEQ multiplex PCR, the TCRdb table keeps only in-frame clones and is missing some. This table has about 41,000 clones, 66% appearing once. Study-level points and caveats: Patients showed naive, central memory and Treg TCRB repertoires that appeared more similar than those of healthy donors. There was a moderate but significant shortening of TCRB CDR3s in all four CD4+ subsets of Type 1 diabetes patients. PCR might pick shorter templates more often, in the same way for patients and controls.

This CDR3 is built from 12 residues. V shed 3 bases and J shed 8 bases, with 10 bases lying between them. The germline CDR1 and CDR2 sequences are SNHLY and FYNNEI. CD4+ cells of the naive, central memory, regulatory and stem cell-like memory types were sorted via CD45RO/CCR7/CD25/CD127/CD95/CD27. This sequence was found in a man aged 25 to 40 with type 1 diabetes. Some clones in this sample may be carry-over from other donors' samples. Material for sequencing was Tregs from blood. This sequence joins TRBV2 and TRBJ1-2, with D maybe TRBD1 (5 bases). The CDR3 region is CASSDIRVGYTF. DNA of the CDR3: TGTGCCAGCAGTGATATCAGGGTGGGCTACACCTTC.